Below, 5 T cell receptor beta chains from the same sample are listed, as sequenced in a study of T cell responses to AZD1222 COVID-19 vaccine. Libraries were prepared by immunoSEQ multiplex PCR; TCRdb keeps only in-frame clonotypes and omits some of them. This table holds 150,000 or so clones, more than 70% found once. The starting material was peripheral blood, obtained on day 0 of AZD1222 vaccination. Every receptor here comes from an adult in good health.

The CDR3 DNA follows: TGTGCCAGCACAGGTTACGGGAACTATGGCTACACCTTC. Its translation: CASTGYGNYGYTF. This chain uses TRBV27 with TRBJ1-2; D is unresolved. Germline V CDR1 and CDR2: MNHEY, SMNVEV (reference sequence). V lost 7 bases to trimming and J lost 2 bases, with 11 bases between them. The length of the CDR3 is 13 residues.

The V gene is TRBV7-3, the J gene TRBJ2-7; tentatively, D is TRBD2 (5 bases). V was clipped by 3 bases and J by 1 base, with 7 bases between them. The germline gives CDR1 SGHTA, CDR2 FQGTGA. The CDR3 contains 13 residues. The CDR3 reads CASSFAGSYEQYF. In DNA, the CDR3 is TGTGCCAGCAGCTTCGCGGGTTCCTACGAGCAGTACTTC.

The chain couples TRBV9 to TRBJ2-7; TRBD2 agrees at 7 bases. J was trimmed by 2 bases and V by 0 bases; bases with no gene match: 8. Germline CDR1 is SGDLS and CDR2 is YYNGEE. This CDR3 contains 16 residues. CDR3 protein: CASSVETSVYPYEQYF. CDR3 DNA: TGTGCCAGCAGCGTAGAAACTAGCGTCTACCCCTACGAGCAGTACTTC.

The V and J genes are TRBV10-3 and TRBJ1-6, with D unclear. CDR3 length: 17 residues. CDR1 and CDR2 from the germline V gene are ENHRY and SYGVKD. V was trimmed by 0 bases and J by 2 bases, leaving 11 bases between them. Written as DNA, the CDR3 is TGTGCCATCAGTGAGTCCCGGGTGCCAGCCTATAATTCACCCCTCCACTTT. Translation gives CAISESRVPAYNSPLHF.

Comments on this clone: In the same sample, other DNA sequences code for this CDR3. The V call is TRBV18, the J call TRBJ2-7; TRBD2 aligns across 7 bases. This CDR3 comprises 14 residues. The ends lost 1 base at V and 0 bases at J; junction bases unmatched: 0. The germline V gene encodes CDR1 KGHSH and CDR2 LQKENI. The CDR3 sequence is CASSPREGSYEQYF. CDR3 sequence (DNA): TGTGCCAGCTCACCACGGGAGGGCTCCTACGAGCAGTACTTC.